These 12 T cell receptor beta chains share one sample of origin, sequenced in a study of cytomegalovirus exposure and HLA in healthy donors. This PCR relied on a set of 60 Vbeta primers and 13 Jbeta primers. Data came from immunoSEQ multiplex PCR; TCRdb stores just in-frame clones and leaves some out. This table holds around 180,000 clones, roughly 71% found once. What was sequenced was PBMCs. Every receptor here comes from a girl between 5 and 17 years old in good health and CMV-seronegative.

This clone has a single count. CDR3 nucleotide sequence: TGTGCCAGCAGTGCGGGGACGGATAACACTGAAGCTTTCTTT. Protein product: CASSAGTDNTEAFF. The rearrangement links TRBV27 to TRBJ1-1; weak D call: TRBD1 (5 bases). Germline V gives CDR1 MNHEY, CDR2 SMNVEV (reference sequence). This CDR3 comprises 14 residues. V was cut by 5 bases and J by 2 bases, with 12 bases left in between.

This chain joins TRBV2 and TRBJ2-1; 8 bases fit TRBD1. Per the germline V gene, CDR1 is SNHLY and CDR2 is FYNNEI. Trimming cost V 6 bases and J 0 bases; bases outside gene matches: 7. This CDR3 has 16 residues. The CDR3 coding sequence is TGTGCCAGCAGCCTTCGACAGGGGAGCTCCTACAATGAGCAGTTCTTC. Protein sequence: CASSLRQGSSYNEQFF. The whole variable domain, remainder taken from reference TRBV2 and TRBJ2-1, is EPEVTQTPSHQVTQMGQEVILRCVPISNHLYFYWYRQILGQKVEFLVSFYNNEISEKSEIFDDQFSVERPDGSNFTLKIRSTKLEDSAMYFCASSLRQGSSYNEQFFGPGTRLTVL.

The rearrangement uses TRBV5-1 and TRBJ2-7, with D unclear. The CDR3 totals 13 residues. Germline V gene sequence: CDR1 SGHRS, CDR2 YFSETQ. V dropped 2 bases and J dropped 0 bases, with 6 bases sitting between them. The CDR3 sequence: CASSFRSSYEQYF. The CDR3 DNA reads TGCGCCAGCAGCTTTAGGAGCTCCTACGAGCAGTACTTC.

This chain links TRBV5-1 with TRBJ1-5, with 9 bases matching TRBD1. Germline CDR1 and CDR2: SGHRS and YFSETQ. The CDR3 has 15 residues. V lost 4 bases to trimming and J lost 5 bases; unmatched junction nucleotides: 7. The CDR3 spells CASSTGTGLDQPQHF. CDR3 nucleotide sequence: TGCGCCAGCAGCACCGGGACAGGGTTGGATCAGCCCCAGCATTTT.

About this clone: At the DNA level, this CDR3 is encoded by other sequences in the same sample as well. The rearrangement uses TRBV5-1 and TRBJ2-5; D is unclear. The CDR3 loop spans 12 amino acids. The V gene's germline CDR1 is SGHRS and CDR2 YFSETQ. Trimming took off 0 bases at V and 5 bases at J, with 5 bases between the two ends. The CDR3 reads CASSLAEETQYF. CDR3 nucleotides: TGCGCCAGCAGCTTGGCCGAGGAGACCCAGTACTTC.

The J gene is TRBJ1-5, the V gene TRBV5-1, with 8 bases identical to TRBD1. V lost 0 bases, J lost 4 bases, and 3 bases stayed unmatched. CDR1 is SGHRS and CDR2 is YFSETQ in the germline V gene. The CDR3 has 15 amino acids. In DNA, the CDR3 is TGCGCCAGCAGCTTGGACGGACAGGGAAATCAGCCCCAGCATTTT. It specifies CASSLDGQGNQPQHF.

This clone has a single count. The chain links TRBV7-7 to TRBJ2-2, with TRBD1 matching over 10 bases. Germline V gives CDR1 SSHAT, CDR2 FNYEAQ (reference sequence). V lost 4 bases, J lost 5 bases, and 10 bases stayed unmatched. The CDR3 sequence is 17 residues long. DNA for the CDR3: TGTGCCAGCAGCTCCTTACCGGGACAGGGGATTACCGGGGAGCTGTTTTTT. It specifies CASSSLPGQGITGELFF.

This chain connects TRBV6-8 to TRBJ1-2, with 7 positions matching TRBD1. CDR1 is MNHGY and CDR2 is SAAAGT in the germline V gene. The CDR3 totals 15 residues. V shed 0 bases, J shed 5 bases, and the junction held 6 bases outside the gene matches. The CDR3 DNA follows: TGTGCCAGCAGTTACTCCTTTTACAGGGGTTATGGCTACACCTTC. This sequence encodes CASSYSFYRGYGYTF.

This chain links TRBV19 with TRBJ2-3; 8 nucleotides line up with TRBD1. The CDR3 consists of 15 residues. Trimming at V came to 1 base and at J to 4 bases, leaving 4 bases not matched to a gene. The germline V gene has CDR1 LNHDA and CDR2 SQIVND (reference sequence). The CDR3 nucleotides read TGTGCCAGTAGTATAGGACAGGGGATTGCAGATACGCAGTATTTT. As protein: CASSIGQGIADTQYF. Full variable domain (remainder filled in from reference TRBV19 and TRBJ2-3): DGGITQSPKYLFRKEGQNVTLSCEQNLNHDAMYWYRQDPGQGLRLIYYSQIVNDFQKGDIAEGYSVSREKKESFPLTVTSAQKNPTAFYLCASSIGQGIADTQYFGPGTRLTVL.

The V call is TRBV4-1, the J call TRBJ1-5, with a possible D match to TRBD1 (6 bases). The germline gives CDR1 MGHRA, CDR2 YSYEKL. The CDR3 contains 17 residues. Trimming removed 2 bases at V and 5 bases at J, with 19 bases between. CDR3 sequence: CASSQPHGQFRDQPQHF. Written as DNA, the CDR3 is TGCGCCAGCAGCCAACCTCACGGACAGTTCAGGGATCAGCCCCAGCATTTT.

The chain recombines TRBV10-3 with TRBJ1-4; unclear D gene. V lost 4 bases to trimming and J lost 2 bases, with 14 bases between them. Germline V gene data show CDR1 as ENHRY and CDR2 as SYGVKD. CDR3 length: 16 amino acids. CDR3 amino acids: CAISVGMGSTNEKLFF. Written as DNA, the CDR3 is TGTGCCATCAGTGTCGGAATGGGCTCGACTAATGAAAAACTGTTTTTT.

J is TRBJ2-6 and V is TRBV5-5; 7 nucleotides match TRBD1. Germline V CDR1 and CDR2: SGHKS, YYEKEE (reference sequence). There are 18 residues in the CDR3. The V segment lost 2 bases and the J segment 2 bases; nucleotides outside the gene matches: 10. CDR3 protein: CASSFGLLQGPGANVLTF. Here the CDR3 DNA reads TGTGCCAGCAGCTTTGGCCTTTTACAGGGGCCTGGGGCCAACGTCCTGACTTTC.